A selection of T cell receptor beta chains follows, all from one sample in a study of OX40 agonist ivuxolimab in advanced cancers. Data came from immunoSEQ multiplex PCR; TCRdb stores just in-frame clones and leaves some out. The sample has 3,000 to 3,500 clones, more than 60% seen once. This specimen consisted of CD4+ or CD8+ T cells sorted from blood, obtained in a trial of the OX40 agonist ivuxolimab. The receptor source for this set is an adult with an advanced solid tumor such as melanoma, head and neck, liver or kidney cancer. The CDR3 runs from the conserved cysteine through the conserved F or W. D genes are given only for firm matches. Clone size appears in some rows only: once, few, many, or a class for an expanded clone.

V gene: TRBV5-1; clone size: .; D gene: .; J gene: TRBJ2-2; CDR3 protein: CASTYRQEHGELFF; CDR3 DNA: TGCGCCAGTACCTACCGACAGGAACACGGGGAGCTGTTTTTT
V gene: TRBV28; clone size: .; D gene: TRBD1; J gene: TRBJ1-1; CDR3 protein: CASIIWTGMNTEAFF; CDR3 DNA: TGTGCCAGCATCATCTGGACAGGGATGAACACTGAAGCTTTCTTT
V gene: TRBV4-1; clone size: .; D gene: .; J gene: TRBJ2-7; CDR3 protein: CASSQDISRREQYF; CDR3 DNA: TGCGCCAGCAGCCAAGATATATCAAGGCGCGAGCAGTACTTC
V gene: TRBV6-5; clone size: .; D gene: .; J gene: TRBJ1-2; CDR3 protein: CASSYSQGRWYGYTF; CDR3 DNA: TGTGCCAGCAGTTACTCACAGGGAAGGTGGTATGGCTACACCTTC
V gene: TRBV7-9; clone size: .; D gene: TRBD2; J gene: TRBJ2-3; CDR3 protein: CASSLASGGNTDTQYF; CDR3 DNA: TGTGCCAGCAGCTTAGCGAGCGGGGGAAACACAGATACGCAGTATTTT
V gene: TRBV2; clone size: .; D gene: .; J gene: TRBJ1-1; CDR3 protein: CASSEGVNTEAFF; CDR3 DNA: TGTGCCAGCAGTGAAGGGGTGAACACTGAAGCTTTCTTT
V gene: TRBV6-1; clone size: .; D gene: TRBD1; J gene: TRBJ1-1; CDR3 protein: CASRMTGGTEAFF; CDR3 DNA: TGTGCCAGCAGAATGACAGGGGGAACTGAAGCTTTCTTT
V gene: TRBV19; clone size: few; D gene: .; J gene: TRBJ1-2; CDR3 protein: CASSYGNPYGYTF; CDR3 DNA: TGTGCCAGTAGTTATGGCAACCCCTATGGCTACACCTTC
V gene: TRBV4-2; clone size: .; D gene: .; J gene: TRBJ2-6; CDR3 protein: CASSPVGGPSSGANVLTF; CDR3 DNA: TGTGCCAGCAGCCCGGTCGGGGGGCCAAGCTCTGGGGCCAACGTCCTGACTTTC
V gene: TRBV6-1; clone size: .; D gene: TRBD1; J gene: TRBJ2-7; CDR3 protein: CASSPVGTGSFEQYF; CDR3 DNA: TGTGCCAGCAGTCCAGTCGGGACAGGGTCGTTCGAGCAGTACTTC
V gene: TRBV6-1; clone size: .; D gene: .; J gene: TRBJ2-1; CDR3 protein: CASSEAYNEQFF; CDR3 DNA: TGTGCCAGCAGTGAAGCTTACAATGAGCAGTTCTTC
V gene: TRBV19; clone size: .; D gene: .; J gene: TRBJ1-1; CDR3 protein: CASSIEIRERIDTEAFF; CDR3 DNA: TGTGCCAGTAGTATTGAGATTCGGGAGAGGATCGACACTGAAGCTTTCTTT
V gene: TRBV4-1; clone size: once; D gene: TRBD2; J gene: TRBJ2-1; CDR3 protein: CASSQVPSGGAYNEQFF; CDR3 DNA: TGCGCCAGCAGCCAAGTTCCTAGCGGGGGGGCCTACAATGAGCAGTTCTTC
V gene: TRBV19; clone size: few; D gene: .; J gene: TRBJ1-6; CDR3 protein: CASGGGVYSPLHF; CDR3 DNA: TGTGCCAGCGGGGGGGGAGTCTACTCACCCCTCCACTTT
V gene: TRBV6-5; clone size: .; D gene: TRBD2; J gene: TRBJ2-3; CDR3 protein: CASSYKRGRTDTQYF; CDR3 DNA: TGTGCCAGCAGTTACAAGCGGGGCCGCACAGATACGCAGTATTTT
V gene: TRBV2; clone size: .; D gene: TRBD1; J gene: TRBJ1-5; CDR3 protein: CASSENRGGVQPQHF; CDR3 DNA: TGTGCCAGCAGTGAAAACAGGGGCGGCGTTCAGCCCCAGCATTTT
V gene: TRBV7-9; clone size: few; D gene: .; J gene: TRBJ1-2; CDR3 protein: CASSSDTAYGYTF; CDR3 DNA: TGTGCCAGCAGCTCGGACACCGCCTATGGCTACACCTTC
V gene: TRBV29-1; clone size: .; D gene: .; J gene: TRBJ2-1; CDR3 protein: CSVLGGSYNEQFF; CDR3 DNA: TGCAGCGTGCTGGGGGGCTCCTACAATGAGCAGTTCTTC
V gene: TRBV27; clone size: .; D gene: .; J gene: TRBJ1-5; CDR3 protein: CASAPGGPHQPQHF; CDR3 DNA: TGTGCCAGCGCCCCGGGGGGCCCCCATCAGCCCCAGCATTTT
V gene: TRBV29-1; clone size: .; D gene: .; J gene: TRBJ2-5; CDR3 protein: CSVEWRIQETQYF; CDR3 DNA: TGCAGCGTTGAGTGGAGGATTCAAGAGACCCAGTACTTC